This T cell receptor beta chain was retrieved from a study of T cell responses to AZD1222 COVID-19 vaccine (dated by TCRdb to the early 2020s). Regarding the research as a whole: AZD1222 recipients with second doses at about 4 weeks or about 12 weeks were pooled, because spike-specific TCR depth and breadth did not differ between schedules. A total of 233 trial participants underwent TCR sequencing, of whom 200 to 220 received two doses of AZD1222 and 26 received two doses of the MenACWY control vaccine. Trial participants were enrolled by age into 18-55, 56-69 and 70-plus year subgroups, with approximately 160, 26 and 62 TCR-sequenced participants respectively.

General conclusions and limits of the study: A significant rise in spike-specific TCR breadth and depth was observed after two AZD1222 doses relative to day 0 and relative to MenACWY recipients. The vaccine-associated CD4 TCRs covered the entire spike protein, and the dominant responses fell in regions 160-218 and 743-854. Because no day 14 peak-response samples were available, the repertoires could be characterized only after the peak T cell response. Most participants were white British and females outnumbered males, and the authors suggested that clonal diversity may have been underestimated. Conclusions about previously exposed vaccinees are limited because only five to seven AZD1222 recipients were SARS-CoV-2 seropositive at baseline. The 56-69-year group was small, and its depth increase did not reach significance, likely because of low power. Reportedly, close to half of the unique spike-specific TCRs recognized epitopes lying outside the regions that are mutated in the B.1.351 and B.1.1.7 variants.

The CDR3 regions of human TCRbeta chains were analyzed by immunosequencing. As for the authors' bioinformatics: TCRs in the repertoires were matched against a reference library of SARS-CoV-2-specific TCRs that had been generated with the MIRA antigen-specificity platform. Breadth was defined as the fraction of unique TCRs that were SARS-CoV-2-associated, and depth was defined as the fraction of total T cells that were SARS-CoV-2-associated. Using the MIRA data, every spike-specific TCR was mapped to the spike region that the TCR reacted to and assigned to either a CD4 or a CD8 class. Log10-transformed breadth and depth values were compared by one-way ANOVA with Sidak's multiple comparisons tests. TCRdb mirrors the immuneACCESS table, restricted to in-frame sequences. Some clones are absent from its copies; in checked studies, under half trace to an unresolved V gene, and the reason for the others is unknown. D and trimming come from the DNA, and the V and J calls and clone size come from that table. The sample table lists just under 100,000 clones, about 88% of them with a count of one. The ten biggest clones cover roughly 3% of the sample.

This clone was recorded only once. This clone's antigen is unknown. The sample holds no much larger clone one base away, and base qualities are not on file. According to the germline V gene, CDR1 reads MNHEY and CDR2 reads SVGAGI. V lost 6 bases and J lost 2 bases; the stretch between them is 10 bases long. The CDR3 numbers 13 residues from cysteine through phenylalanine. The sequence is cut down to CDR3 DNA, 39 bases in frame from base 1. The sample's time point label, decoded: baseline before first vaccination. Samples from vaccinated people were obtained from the UK trials COV001 and COV002, which included a single-blind randomized controlled phase 2/3 trial of AZD1222 (ChAdOx1 nCoV-19) in healthy adults. For TCRbeta chain sequencing, PBMC samples were collected from trial participants at day 0 and at day 28 after the second dose.

Sample: peripheral blood, taken on day 0 of AZD1222 vaccination. This TCR derives from an adult in good health. The V and J segments used are TRBV6-5 and TRBJ1-2, with the D gene too uncertain to name. The CDR3 amino acid sequence is: CASSKGRNYGYTF. DNA sequence: TGTGCCAGCAGCAAGGGTAGGAACTATGGCTACACCTTC.